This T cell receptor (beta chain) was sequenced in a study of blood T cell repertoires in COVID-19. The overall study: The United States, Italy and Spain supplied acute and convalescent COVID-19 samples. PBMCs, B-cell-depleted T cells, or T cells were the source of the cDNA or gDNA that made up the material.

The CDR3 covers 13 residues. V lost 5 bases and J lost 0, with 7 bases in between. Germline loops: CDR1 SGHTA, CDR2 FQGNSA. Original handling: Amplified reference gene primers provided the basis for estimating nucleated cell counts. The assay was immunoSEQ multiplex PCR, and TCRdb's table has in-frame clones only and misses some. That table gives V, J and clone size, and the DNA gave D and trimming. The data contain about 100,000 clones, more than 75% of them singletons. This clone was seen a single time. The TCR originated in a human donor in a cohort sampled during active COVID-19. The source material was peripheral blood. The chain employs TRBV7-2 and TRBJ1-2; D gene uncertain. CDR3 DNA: TGTGCCAGCAGCGTCCGAGCTAACTATGGCTACACCTTC. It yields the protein CASSVRANYGYTF.